The entry that follows covers one T cell receptor (beta chain) sequence. Its target is not known. This record comes from a study of lymphopenia after photon versus proton radiotherapy. General study results and limits: Photon-treated patients lost naive T cells and TCR diversity; proton-treated stayed stable. After lymphocyte nadir, photon-treated repertoires showed oligoclonal expansion, especially CD8+ Temra.

Measured with immunoSEQ multiplex PCR; TCRdb has only the in-frame clones, and not every one. Here the sample spans around 24,000 clones, around 83% being singletons. This clonotype was obtained from a young man with gastric cancer. Material: peripheral blood, obtained from a patient treated with photon-based radiotherapy.

The DNA of the CDR3 is TGTGCCAGCAGCTTTCCGGGACAGGGGATCCACGAGCAGTACTTC. Residues: CASSFPGQGIHEQYF. The chain uses TRBV7-6 and TRBJ2-7; 10 bases fit TRBD1. Germline loops: CDR1 SGHVS, CDR2 FNYEAQ. Unmatched junction bases numbered 7, after V lost 3 bases and J lost 5 bases. This CDR3 spans 15 amino acids.